The present T cell receptor (beta chain) was sequenced within a study of T cell responses to AZD1222 COVID-19 vaccine. Study details: Analysis merged second doses at about 4 or about 12 weeks. Study results and caveats: Spike-specific TCR breadth and depth went up after people got two AZD1222 doses. No repertoire was sampled before or during the peak T cell response, only after it.

A remark on this clone: As yet, its antigen is unknown.

The CDR3 is made up of 18 amino acids. The V end was cut by 0 bases, the J end by 0 bases, with 15 bases between. The germline gives CDR1 LGHNA, CDR2 YSLEER. Clones were read by immunoSEQ multiplex PCR, and TCRdb kept only the in-frame ones, dropping some. The table lists about 82,000 clones, 75% to 90% of them singletons. This clonotype was sampled from an adult in good health. This specimen consisted of peripheral blood, obtained on day 0 of AZD1222 vaccination. The chain recombines TRBV4-3 with TRBJ1-3; D gene unclear. CDR3 nucleotide sequence: TGCGCCAGCAGCCAAGAGTGGCGGAGGGATCCCTCTGGAAACACCATATATTTT. This gives the protein CASSQEWRRDPSGNTIYF.